This T cell receptor beta chain originates from a study of blood T cell repertoires in COVID-19. The age range of participants was 18 to 89 years, with residence in some 25 US areas. In the original workflow: Reference gene primer amplification yielded estimated nucleated cell counts. Measured with immunoSEQ multiplex PCR; TCRdb has only the in-frame clones, and not every one. That table furnishes V, J and clone size, whereas the DNA furnished D and trimming. The top ten hold roughly 8.7% of the sample, which has 150,000 to 200,000 clones, roughly 88% seen once. The trim removed 6 bases at V and 4 bases at J, leaving 7 bases unmatched. This CDR3 is built from 14 residues. Germline-derived CDR1 and CDR2 are MDHEN and SYDVKM. This clone appeared a few times. Other DNA sequences from this sample encode an identical CDR3 as well.

The rearrangement links TRBV28 to TRBJ1-2; 8 nucleotides align to TRBD1. The sequencing sample was made of PBMCs or T cells enriched from blood (not recorded which). The sequence derives from a woman in her 30s who had recovered from COVID-19. CDR3 coding DNA: TGTGCCAGCAGCTCCGGGACAGGCGCCTATGGCTACACCTTC. Translating gives CASSSGTGAYGYTF.